This T cell receptor beta chain was retrieved from a study of blood T cells in healthy people across ages. Study-wide findings and caveats: TCR beta diversity was tightly associated with the proportion of naive T cells.

Primers used in a second PCR of about 7 to 12 cycles were a sample-barcoded 5' primer and a J-beta primer mix. TCRdb analysed the 5' RACE reads with MiXCR anew, one entry per CDR3 protein. The sample contains 1.5 million to 2 million distinct CDR3 sequences, about 31% of which appear only once. Worth noting for this clonotype: The antigen is not known.

The CDR3 covers 18 residues. V lost 4 bases and J 2 bases, leaving 23 bases between the germline ends. Germline V lookup: CDR1 SGDLS, CDR2 YYNGEE. The chain is built from TRBV9 and TRBJ2-3; possibly TRBD2 for D (7 bases). The sequence was collected from a woman in her twenties or thirties in good health. Sequenced sample: blood. The CDR3 protein is CASSPRGGAGANTDTQYF. The CDR3 region has the DNA TGTGCCAGCAGCCCCCGTGGGGGGGCGGGGGCCAACACAGATACGCAGTATTTT.